The source of this T cell receptor beta chain is a study of T cell responses to AZD1222 COVID-19 vaccine. The protocol was immunoSEQ multiplex PCR, while the TCRdb copy is restricted to in-frame clones and leaves out a portion. The sample has about 120,000 clones, approximately 90% seen once. To note about this clone: As yet, its antigen is unknown.

Findings of the study overall: Among the donors, most were white British and more were female, and clonal diversity was possibly underestimated. The study found vaccine-associated CD4 TCRs spanning spike, dominant at 160-218 and 743-854.

The CDR3 length is 15 residues. Germline V gives CDR1 LNHDA, CDR2 SQIVND (reference sequence). The germline V and J ends were trimmed by 1 base and 0 bases, with 9 bases remaining between them. This TCR was recovered from an adult in good health. The specimen comprised peripheral blood, sampled on day 0 of AZD1222 vaccination. The V gene is TRBV19, the J gene TRBJ1-1; a possible D gene is TRBD1 (6 bases). The CDR3 is CASSIGNRVNTEAFF. CDR3 nucleotides: TGTGCCAGTAGTATAGGGAACAGGGTGAACACTGAAGCTTTCTTT.